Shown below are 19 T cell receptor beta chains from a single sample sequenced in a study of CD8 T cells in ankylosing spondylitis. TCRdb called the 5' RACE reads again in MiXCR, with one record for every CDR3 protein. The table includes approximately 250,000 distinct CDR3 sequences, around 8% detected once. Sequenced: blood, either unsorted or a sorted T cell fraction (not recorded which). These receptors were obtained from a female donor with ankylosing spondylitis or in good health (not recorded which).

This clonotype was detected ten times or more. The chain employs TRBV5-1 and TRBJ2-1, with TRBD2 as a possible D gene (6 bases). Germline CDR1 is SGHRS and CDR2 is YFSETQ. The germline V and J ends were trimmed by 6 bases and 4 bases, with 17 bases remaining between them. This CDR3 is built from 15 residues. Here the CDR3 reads CASNESPGGYNEQFF. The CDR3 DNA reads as TGCGCCAGCAACGAATCCCCCGGGGGTTACAATGAGCAGTTCTTC.

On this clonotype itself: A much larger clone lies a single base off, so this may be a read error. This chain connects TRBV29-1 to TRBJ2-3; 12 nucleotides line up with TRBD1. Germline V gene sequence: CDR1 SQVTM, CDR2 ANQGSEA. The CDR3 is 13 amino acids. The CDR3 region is CCGGQGAADTQYF. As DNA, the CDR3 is TGCTGCGGGGGACAGGGGGCTGCAGATACGCAGTATTTT.

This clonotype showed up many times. CDR3 sequence: CAPSGNTGELFF. CDR3 DNA: TGCGCCCCGAGCGGAAACACCGGGGAGCTGTTTTTT. The rearrangement joins TRBV20-1 to TRBJ2-2, with a possible D match to TRBD2 (5 bases). Germline-derived CDR1 and CDR2 are DFQATT and SNEGSKA (reference sequence). CDR3 length: 12 amino acids.

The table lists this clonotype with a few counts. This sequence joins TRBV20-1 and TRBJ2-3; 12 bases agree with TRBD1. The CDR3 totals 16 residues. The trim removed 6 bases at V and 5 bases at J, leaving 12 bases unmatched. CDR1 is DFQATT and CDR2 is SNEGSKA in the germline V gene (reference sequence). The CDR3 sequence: CSAEKPGQGAEDTQYF. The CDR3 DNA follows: TGCAGTGCCGAGAAGCCGGGACAGGGGGCTGAAGATACGCAGTATTTT.

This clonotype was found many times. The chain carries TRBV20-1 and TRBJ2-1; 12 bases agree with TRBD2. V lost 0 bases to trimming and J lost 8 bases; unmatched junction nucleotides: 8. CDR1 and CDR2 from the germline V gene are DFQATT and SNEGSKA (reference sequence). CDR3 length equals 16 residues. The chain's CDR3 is CSARDRRLAGVDEQFF. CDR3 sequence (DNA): TGCAGTGCTAGAGATCGACGACTAGCGGGAGTGGATGAGCAGTTCTTC.

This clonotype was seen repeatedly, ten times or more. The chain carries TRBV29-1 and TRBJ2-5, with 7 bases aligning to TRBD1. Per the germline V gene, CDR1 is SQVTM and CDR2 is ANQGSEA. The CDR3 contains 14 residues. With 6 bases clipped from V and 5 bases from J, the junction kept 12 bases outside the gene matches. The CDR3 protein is CSVAQGQSRETQYF. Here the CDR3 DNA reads TGCAGCGTGGCACAGGGACAGTCTCGGGAGACCCAGTACTTC.

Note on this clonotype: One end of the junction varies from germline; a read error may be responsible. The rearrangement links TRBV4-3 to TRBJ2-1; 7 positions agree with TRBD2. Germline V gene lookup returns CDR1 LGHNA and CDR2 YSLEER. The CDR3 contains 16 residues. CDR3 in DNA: TGCGCCATCAGCGGGACTACGGGGAACTCCTACAATGAGCAGTTCTTC. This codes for CAISGTTGNSYNEQFF.

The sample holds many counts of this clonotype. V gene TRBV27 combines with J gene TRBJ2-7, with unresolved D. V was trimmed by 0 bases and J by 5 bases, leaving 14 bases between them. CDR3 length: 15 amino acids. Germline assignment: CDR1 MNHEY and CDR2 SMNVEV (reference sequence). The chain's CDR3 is CASSLSLAQRHEQYF. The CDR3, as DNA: TGTGCCAGCAGTTTATCATTGGCGCAACGGCACGAGCAGTACTTC.

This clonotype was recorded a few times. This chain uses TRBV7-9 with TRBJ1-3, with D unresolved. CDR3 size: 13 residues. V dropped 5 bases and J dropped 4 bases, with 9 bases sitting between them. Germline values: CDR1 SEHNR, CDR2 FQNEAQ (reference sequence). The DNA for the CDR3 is TGTGCCAGCAGCCCAGGACCGGGAAACACCATATATTTT. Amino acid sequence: CASSPGPGNTIYF.

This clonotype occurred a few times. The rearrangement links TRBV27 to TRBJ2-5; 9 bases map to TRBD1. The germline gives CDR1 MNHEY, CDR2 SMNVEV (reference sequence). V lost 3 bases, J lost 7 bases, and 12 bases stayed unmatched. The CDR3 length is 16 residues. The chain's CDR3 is CASSFRQLQGATTQYF. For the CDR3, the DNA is TGTGCCAGCAGTTTCCGCCAATTACAGGGGGCGACGACCCAGTACTTC.

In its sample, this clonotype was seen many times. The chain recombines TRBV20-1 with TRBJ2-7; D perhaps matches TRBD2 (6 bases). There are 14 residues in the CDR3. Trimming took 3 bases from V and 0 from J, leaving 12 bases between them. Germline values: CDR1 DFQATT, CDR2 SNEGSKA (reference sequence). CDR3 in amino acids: CSAREAGNSYEQYF. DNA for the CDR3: TGCAGTGCTAGGGAGGCGGGGAACTCCTACGAGCAGTACTTC.

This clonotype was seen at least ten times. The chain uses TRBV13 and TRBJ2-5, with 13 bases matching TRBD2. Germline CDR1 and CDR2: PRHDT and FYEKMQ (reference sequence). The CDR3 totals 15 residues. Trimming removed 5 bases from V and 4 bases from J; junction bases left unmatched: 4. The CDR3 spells CASSRGLAGTETQYF. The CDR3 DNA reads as TGTGCCAGCAGCCGGGGACTAGCGGGAACAGAGACCCAGTACTTC.

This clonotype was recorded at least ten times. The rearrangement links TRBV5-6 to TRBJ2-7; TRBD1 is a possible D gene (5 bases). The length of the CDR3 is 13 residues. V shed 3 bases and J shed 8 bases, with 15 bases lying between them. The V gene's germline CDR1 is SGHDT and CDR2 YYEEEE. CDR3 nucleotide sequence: TGTGCCAGCAGCTGGGGAAAGGGGTCAAAGCAGTACTTC. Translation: CASSWGKGSKQYF.

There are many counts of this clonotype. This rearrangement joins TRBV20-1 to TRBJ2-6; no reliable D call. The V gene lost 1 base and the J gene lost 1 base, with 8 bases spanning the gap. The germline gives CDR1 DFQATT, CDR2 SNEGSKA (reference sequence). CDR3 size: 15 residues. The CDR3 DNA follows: TGCAGTGCTAGAGGCTCTCTGTCTGGGGCCAACGTCCTGACTTTC. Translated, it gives CSARGSLSGANVLTF.

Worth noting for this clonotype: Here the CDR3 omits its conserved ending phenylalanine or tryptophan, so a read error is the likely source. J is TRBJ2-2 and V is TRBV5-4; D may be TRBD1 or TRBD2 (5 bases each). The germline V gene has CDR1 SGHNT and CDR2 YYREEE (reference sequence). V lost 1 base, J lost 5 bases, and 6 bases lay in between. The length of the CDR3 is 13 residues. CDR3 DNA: TGTGCCAGCAGCTTGTGGGGGACCGGGGAGCTGTTTTCT. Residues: CASSLWGTGELFS.

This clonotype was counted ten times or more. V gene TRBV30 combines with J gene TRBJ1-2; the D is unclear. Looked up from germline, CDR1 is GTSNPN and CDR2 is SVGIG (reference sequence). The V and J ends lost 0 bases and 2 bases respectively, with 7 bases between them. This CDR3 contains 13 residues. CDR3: CAWSVLGNYGYTF. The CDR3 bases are TGTGCCTGGAGTGTACTGGGCAACTATGGCTACACCTTC.

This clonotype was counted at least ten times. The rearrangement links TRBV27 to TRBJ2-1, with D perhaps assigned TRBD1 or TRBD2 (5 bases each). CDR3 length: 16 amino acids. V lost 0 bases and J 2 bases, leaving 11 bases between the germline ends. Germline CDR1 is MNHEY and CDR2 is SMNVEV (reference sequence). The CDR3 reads CASSLSGTRPYNEQFF. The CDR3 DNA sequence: TGTGCCAGCAGTTTATCGGGGACCCGTCCCTACAATGAGCAGTTCTTC.

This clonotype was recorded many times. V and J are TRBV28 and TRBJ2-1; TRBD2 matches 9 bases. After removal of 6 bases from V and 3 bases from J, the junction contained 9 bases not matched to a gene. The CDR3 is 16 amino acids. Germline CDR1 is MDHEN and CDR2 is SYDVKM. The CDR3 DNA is TGTGCCAGCAGGCGTATAAAGCGGGAGGTCTACAATGAGCAGTTCTTC. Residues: CASRRIKREVYNEQFF.

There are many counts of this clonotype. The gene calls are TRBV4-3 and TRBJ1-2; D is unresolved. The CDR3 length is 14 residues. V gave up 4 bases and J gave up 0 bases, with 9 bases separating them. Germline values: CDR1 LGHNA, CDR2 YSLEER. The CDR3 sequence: CASSPEESNYGYTF. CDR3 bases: TGCGCCAGCAGCCCGGAGGAATCTAACTATGGCTACACCTTC.